Below, 20 T cell receptor beta chains from the same sample are listed, as sequenced in a study of cytomegalovirus exposure and HLA in healthy donors. Assay: immunoSEQ multiplex PCR; the TCRdb copy retains only in-frame clones and omits some. The data show about 110,000 clones, with 88% seen just once and roughly 2.2% held by the top ten. Sequencing used PBMCs. The receptors come from a woman under 30 in good health and CMV-seronegative.

V gene TRBV6-5 combines with J gene TRBJ1-5; 9 bases align to TRBD1. J was trimmed by 7 bases and V by 2 bases; bases with no gene match: 0. Germline CDR1 and CDR2: MNHEY and SVGAGI. CDR3 length: 13 residues. The CDR3 loop is CASSYGQGQPQHF. In DNA form, the CDR3 reads TGTGCCAGCAGTTACGGACAGGGGCAGCCCCAGCATTTT.

The CDR3 DNA is TGTGCCAGCAGCTTAGTTAGTGGCACTGAAGCTTTCTTT. This gives the protein CASSLVSGTEAFF. The gene calls are TRBV7-9 and TRBJ1-1, with D unresolved. CDR3 length equals 13 residues. Trimming pared 1 base from V and 4 bases from J, leaving 7 bases between. Germline CDR1 SEHNR, CDR2 FQNEAQ (reference sequence).

This clone was found once. The rearrangement joins TRBV27 to TRBJ1-5, with D perhaps TRBD1 (5 bases). The CDR3 is 15 amino acids. V was clipped by 5 bases and J by 7 bases, with 18 bases between them. The germline V gene encodes CDR1 MNHEY and CDR2 SMNVEV (reference sequence). The CDR3 bases are TGTGCCAGCAGTCCCCCGACAGTGCTTAGACAGCCCCAGCATTTT. Translation gives CASSPPTVLRQPQHF.

This clone came up once. The chain recombines TRBV29-1 with TRBJ1-1; D is unclear. Looked up from germline, CDR1 is SQVTM and CDR2 is ANQGSEA. Trimming left V 6 bases short and J 3 bases short, with 14 bases between. CDR3 length: 13 residues. The CDR3 nucleotides are TGCAGCGTAGGAGCCCGATTAGACACTGAAGCTTTCTTT. Amino acids: CSVGARLDTEAFF.

The CDR3 region has the DNA TGTGCCAGCAGATCTAGCGGGGGGGTAAAAGAGACCCAGTACTTC. Its translation: CASRSSGGVKETQYF. V and J are TRBV7-3 and TRBJ2-5, with 12 bases that match TRBD2. CDR3 length equals 15 residues. V dropped 6 bases and J dropped 3; count of bases not matched to a gene: 5. Per germline, CDR1 SGHTA and CDR2 FQGTGA.

A single count supports this clone. The chain carries TRBV5-1 and TRBJ1-1, with 10 bases that match TRBD1. Trimming removed 5 bases from V and 0 bases from J; junction bases left unmatched: 7. The germline V gene has CDR1 SGHRS and CDR2 YFSETQ. The CDR3 is made up of 16 amino acids. This chain's CDR3 is CASRQDRGPMNTEAFF. Written as DNA, the CDR3 is TGCGCCAGCAGACAAGACAGGGGGCCCATGAACACTGAAGCTTTCTTT.

The rearrangement links TRBV18 to TRBJ2-2, with TRBD1 identical over 11 bases. Germline-derived CDR1 and CDR2 are KGHSH and LQKENI. There are 16 residues in the CDR3. V lost 6 bases to trimming and J lost 5 bases; unmatched junction nucleotides: 8. As DNA, the CDR3 is TGTGCCAGCTCCCGGACAGGGGGCGCAAAGACCGGGGAGCTGTTTTTT. This encodes CASSRTGGAKTGELFF.

In its sample, this clone was seen once. The chain is built from TRBV30 and TRBJ2-3; 12 bases line up with TRBD2. The CDR3 sequence is 16 residues long. With V trimmed by 2 bases and J by 4 bases, 7 bases remained unmatched. Germline loops: CDR1 GTSNPN, CDR2 SVGIG (reference sequence). The CDR3 sequence is CAWSIGLAGWPDTQYF. In DNA form, the CDR3 reads TGTGCCTGGAGTATTGGACTAGCGGGGTGGCCAGATACGCAGTATTTT.

The chain carries TRBV5-4 and TRBJ1-6, with D tentatively TRBD1 (6 bases). The CDR3 length is 16 residues. The germline V and J ends were trimmed by 2 bases and 5 bases, with 14 bases remaining between them. The V gene's germline CDR1 is SGHNT and CDR2 YYREEE (reference sequence). The chain's CDR3 is CASSFAPGQHNSPLHF. CDR3 coding DNA: TGTGCCAGCAGCTTTGCTCCGGGACAACATAATTCACCCCTCCACTTT.

This sequence joins TRBV29-1 and TRBJ2-5; TRBD2 aligns across 11 bases. The V and J ends lost 0 bases and 1 base, in that order; junction bases with no gene match: 4. This CDR3 contains 16 residues. Germline CDR1 reads SQVTM; CDR2 reads ANQGSEA. The CDR3 bases are TGCAGCGTTGAAGACGCTAGCGGGGGGACCCAAGAGACCCAGTACTTC. It encodes CSVEDASGGTQETQYF.

The rearrangement joins TRBV27 to TRBJ1-1, with 7 bases that match TRBD1. The CDR3 extends over 15 amino acids. Germline values: CDR1 MNHEY, CDR2 SMNVEV (reference sequence). The ends lost 6 bases at V and 2 bases at J; junction bases unmatched: 9. The CDR3 spells CASSLRDRANTEAFF. CDR3 nucleotide sequence: TGTGCCAGCAGCCTCCGAGACAGGGCCAACACTGAAGCTTTCTTT.

V is TRBV19 and J is TRBJ1-5, with D possibly TRBD1 on 5 matching bases. The germline V gene has CDR1 LNHDA and CDR2 SQIVND (reference sequence). Trimming removed 6 bases from V and 3 bases from J, with 12 bases in between. The CDR3 is 14 residues long. The chain's CDR3 is CASSPGLVNQPQHF. The CDR3, as DNA: TGTGCCAGTAGCCCGGGACTGGTCAATCAGCCCCAGCATTTT.

The table lists this clone with a count of one. Other DNA sequences from this sample encode an identical CDR3 as well. The rearrangement links TRBV6-1 to TRBJ1-1; TRBD1 might be the D (6 bases). In germline, CDR1 is MNHNS, CDR2 SASEGT. There are 13 residues in the CDR3. V dropped 1 base and J dropped 5 bases, with 8 bases sitting between them. CDR3 DNA sequence: TGTGCCAGCAGTGAAGTTAGGGGGACTGAAGCTTTCTTT. Amino acids: CASSEVRGTEAFF.

This CDR3 is CASSNRGDTQYF. As DNA, the CDR3 is TGTGCCAGCTCTAATCGGGGGGATACGCAGTATTTT. The chain uses TRBV6-5 and TRBJ2-3; tentatively, D is TRBD2 (6 bases). Between the trimmed V and J ends, which lost 8 bases and 6 bases, there was a span of 12 bases. Germline V gene sequence: CDR1 MNHEY, CDR2 SVGAGI. The CDR3 covers 12 residues.

The J gene is TRBJ2-5, the V gene TRBV20-1; TRBD1 might be the D (6 bases). This CDR3 spans 11 amino acids. V was trimmed by 6 bases and J by 4 bases, leaving 9 bases between them. The germline V gene has CDR1 DFQATT and CDR2 SNEGSKA (reference sequence). The CDR3 region has the DNA TGCAGTGCCCAGGACAGAGAGACCCAGTACTTC. Translating it yields CSAQDRETQYF.

This chain links TRBV5-4 with TRBJ1-1; D not resolved. CDR3 length equals 14 residues. Germline V gene lookup returns CDR1 SGHNT and CDR2 YYREEE (reference sequence). V lost 4 bases to trimming and J lost 1 base, with 11 bases between them. This CDR3 reads CASSQRISNTEAFF. The CDR3 DNA is TGTGCCAGCAGCCAGAGGATATCGAACACTGAAGCTTTCTTT.

The rearrangement uses TRBV28 and TRBJ2-5; D is ambiguous. V shed 6 bases and J shed 5 bases, with 16 bases lying between them. The CDR3 is 14 amino acids. The V gene's germline CDR1 is MDHEN and CDR2 SYDVKM. As DNA, the CDR3 is TGTGCCAGCAGCCCGACAAGTCATATGGAGACCCAGTACTTC. Protein product: CASSPTSHMETQYF.

The chain employs TRBV27 and TRBJ2-7; 8 nucleotides align to TRBD1. The CDR3 sequence is 13 residues long. Germline V gives CDR1 MNHEY, CDR2 SMNVEV (reference sequence). After removal of 0 bases from V and 6 bases from J, the junction contained 1 base not matched to a gene. The CDR3 region is CASSLSDRGEQYF. DNA of the CDR3: TGTGCCAGCAGTTTATCCGACAGGGGCGAGCAGTACTTC.

This chain uses TRBV29-1 with TRBJ1-1, with D possibly TRBD1 on 6 matching bases. There are 13 residues in the CDR3. V shed 4 bases and J shed 2 bases, with 11 bases lying between them. Germline-derived CDR1 and CDR2 are SQVTM and ANQGSEA. The CDR3 DNA sequence: TGCAGCGTTGTTCGGACAGACAACACTGAAGCTTTCTTT. Encoded protein: CSVVRTDNTEAFF.

V gene TRBV5-6 combines with J gene TRBJ1-1, with a tentative D call TRBD1 (6 bases). Trimming took 0 bases from V and 5 from J, leaving 14 bases between them. The germline V gene has CDR1 SGHDT and CDR2 YYEEEE. The CDR3 covers 15 residues. The CDR3 DNA reads TGTGCCAGCAGCTTGGAGCAGGGGTGGAATACTGAAGCTTTCTTT. This encodes CASSLEQGWNTEAFF.